The clone carrying this T cell receptor beta chain was recorded many times. Its specificity is unknown. From germline, CDR1 is MNHEY and CDR2 SVGAGI. The CDR3 spans 13 residues. V was clipped by 4 bases and J by 3 bases, with 7 bases between them. The 5'RACE template-switching step produced TCR cDNA and added a universal primer site and UMIs. MiXCR, applied by TCRdb to the 5' RACE reads, yields one record per CDR3 protein. The data contain roughly 110,000 distinct CDR3 sequences, around 8.6% of them singletons. The sample comes from a study of T cells after yellow fever vaccination. Findings of the study overall: Post-booster reappearance was seen for most primary-vaccination clones (nearly 97% CD4, around 88% CD8). The secondary T-cell response peaked on day 5, not day 15, but was weaker.

This receptor was taken from a man between 25 and 39 years old who received the YFV17D yellow fever vaccine. V is TRBV6-5 and J is TRBJ1-5; D uncertain. Sequencing used CD8+ T cells sorted from PBMCs, obtained 45 days after the yellow fever booster vaccination. The CDR3 DNA is TGTGCCAGCAGTTTGGAAGTCAATCAGCCCCAGCATTTT. This sequence encodes CASSLEVNQPQHF.